Shown below are 22 T cell receptor beta chains from a single sample sequenced in a study of OX40 agonist ivuxolimab in advanced cancers. Here immunoSEQ multiplex PCR was the method, and the copy in TCRdb shows in-frame clones only, minus some. This sample has about 7,200 clones; 65% to 80% occur once, and the top ten carry 20% to 25%. The sequences come from CD4+ or CD8+ T cells sorted from blood, collected in a trial of the OX40 agonist ivuxolimab. The receptors were gathered from an adult with an advanced solid tumor such as melanoma, head and neck, liver or kidney cancer.

The rearrangement links TRBV7-8 to TRBJ1-6; D call uncertain. Germline values: CDR1 SGHVS, CDR2 FQNEAQ. V was cut by 5 bases and J by 7 bases, with 12 bases left in between. The CDR3 extends over 14 amino acids. The CDR3 nucleotides read TGTGCCAGCAGCCTTCTTGCCGCCAATTCACCCCTCCACTTT. It is translated as CASSLLAANSPLHF.

In this sample, this clone turned up once. The CDR3 protein is CASSQAGHRNYGYTF. CDR3 DNA: TGCGCCAGCAGCCAGGCGGGACACCGGAACTATGGCTACACCTTC. This chain links TRBV4-3 with TRBJ1-2, with D tentatively TRBD1 (6 bases). Trimming took 3 bases from V and 2 from J, leaving 13 bases between them. CDR1 and CDR2 (germline): LGHNA, YSLEER. The CDR3 is made up of 15 amino acids.

The chain has TRBV18 and TRBJ2-7; the match to TRBD2 covers 8 bases. This CDR3 contains 19 residues. Germline CDR1 and CDR2: KGHSH and LQKENI. V was clipped by 2 bases and J by 4 bases; unmatched bases: 19. CDR3 residues: CASSPTTPQEREWNYEQYF. Written as DNA, the CDR3 is TGTGCCAGCTCACCAACGACTCCCCAAGAGCGGGAGTGGAATTACGAGCAGTACTTC.

J is TRBJ1-4 and V is TRBV9; tentatively, D is TRBD1 (5 bases). V dropped 3 bases and J dropped 8 bases, with 14 bases sitting between them. This CDR3 is built from 14 residues. The germline gives CDR1 SGDLS, CDR2 YYNGEE. DNA of the CDR3: TGTGCCAGCAGCGCCGGGGGGGACCGAGAAAAACTGTTTTTT. As protein: CASSAGGDREKLFF.

The rearrangement joins TRBV28 to TRBJ1-1, with 11 bases matching TRBD1. With V trimmed by 6 bases and J by 5 bases, 8 bases remained unmatched. This CDR3 contains 15 residues. Germline CDR1 and CDR2: MDHEN and SYDVKM. The CDR3 sequence is CASSQEGQGVTEAFF. The CDR3 DNA is TGTGCCAGCAGCCAGGAGGGACAGGGGGTAACTGAAGCTTTCTTT.

V and J are TRBV4-1 and TRBJ1-4, with D perhaps TRBD1 (5 bases). The V end was cut by 0 bases, the J end by 6 bases, with 14 bases between. This CDR3 has 16 amino acids. Germline V lookup: CDR1 MGHRA, CDR2 YSYEKL. The CDR3 region has the DNA TGCGCCAGCAGCCAAGAGGCCGGGGCCCAGGATGAAAAACTGTTTTTT. It yields the protein CASSQEAGAQDEKLFF.

This sequence joins TRBV29-1 and TRBJ2-1; 11 positions match TRBD2. J gave up 4 bases and V 6 bases, and 5 bases lay outside the gene matches. The germline V gene encodes CDR1 SQVTM and CDR2 ANQGSEA. The length of the CDR3 is 14 residues. CDR3 DNA sequence: TGCAGCGTCGTAGCGGGAGGGCAGTACAATGAGCAGTTCTTC. Translation: CSVVAGGQYNEQFF.

The chain joins TRBV2 to TRBJ1-1, with TRBD1 identical over 8 bases. The CDR3 runs to 14 residues. Germline V gene sequence: CDR1 SNHLY, CDR2 FYNNEI. The ends lost 8 bases at V and 5 bases at J; junction bases unmatched: 10. For the CDR3, the DNA is TGTGCCAGCCTGCTTGAGGACAGGGTGACTGAAGCTTTCTTT. Translated, it gives CASLLEDRVTEAFF.

The chain uses TRBV28 and TRBJ2-5; perhaps TRBD2 as D (6 bases). V was pared by 6 bases and J by 2 bases, with 10 bases between. The CDR3 has 13 residues. From germline, CDR1 is MDHEN and CDR2 SYDVKM. The CDR3 DNA sequence: TGTGCCAGCAGCCGGGACTCTCAAGAGACCCAGTACTTC. Encoded protein: CASSRDSQETQYF.

V is TRBV9 and J is TRBJ2-3; TRBD1 matches 10 bases. Germline CDR1 is SGDLS and CDR2 is YYNGEE. V trimming: 0 bases; J trimming: 1 base; junction bases outside the gene matches: 5. The CDR3 is 17 residues long. CDR3 nucleotide sequence: TGTGCCAGCAGCGTAGTAGGGGGACAGGGGCGCACAGATACGCAGTATTTT. It codes for CASSVVGGQGRTDTQYF. Looking up the rest from reference TRBV9 and TRBJ2-3 gives the full variable domain: DSGVTQTPKHLITATGQRVTLRCSPRSGDLSVYWYQQSLDQGLQFLIQYYNGEERAKGNILERFSAQQFPDLHSELNLSSLELGDSALYFCASSVVGGQGRTDTQYFGPGTRLTVL.

The gene calls are TRBV6-5 and TRBJ2-3, with 9 positions matching TRBD1. Germline V gene sequence: CDR1 MNHEY, CDR2 SVGAGI. The CDR3 covers 13 residues. The J segment lost 9 bases and the V segment lost 7 bases, leaving 8 bases of the junction unmatched. The CDR3 DNA reads TGTGCCAGCAAAGAACAGGGGGCTGACACGCAGTATTTT. This translates into CASKEQGADTQYF.

This clone appeared a single time. The V call is TRBV19, the J call TRBJ2-2; D remains unclear. This CDR3 is 15 amino acids long. V was clipped by 1 base and J by 7 bases, with 13 bases between them. The germline CDR1 and CDR2 sequences are LNHDA and SQIVND (reference sequence). CDR3 region: CASSIGLAAVGELFF. The CDR3, as DNA: TGTGCCAGTAGTATAGGGCTGGCAGCCGTCGGGGAGCTGTTTTTT. Drawing the rest from reference TRBV19 and TRBJ2-2, the complete variable domain is DGGITQSPKYLFRKEGQNVTLSCEQNLNHDAMYWYRQDPGQGLRLIYYSQIVNDFQKGDIAEGYSVSREKKESFPLTVTSAQKNPTAFYLCASSIGLAAVGELFFGEGSRLTVL.

By sample share, this clone is large (0.1 to 1%). The chain joins TRBV7-2 to TRBJ1-2; D is unclear. Germline V gene data show CDR1 as SGHTA and CDR2 as FQGNSA. V was clipped by 4 bases and J by 4 bases, with 13 bases between them. The CDR3 covers 14 residues. CDR3 bases: TGTGCCAGCAGCTCGACAAGCTTGGTCTATGGCTACACCTTC. Its translation: CASSSTSLVYGYTF. Full variable domain (rest looked up from reference TRBV7-2 and TRBJ1-2): GAGVSQSPSNKVTEKGKDVELRCDPISGHTALYWYRQSLGQGLEFLIYFQGNSAPDKSGLPSDRFSAERTGGSVSTLTIQRTQQEDSAVYLCASSSTSLVYGYTFGSGTRLTVV.

The CDR3 DNA sequence: TGCGCCAGCAGTCACCGGGCGGCAGAAGAGACCCAGTACTTC. This translates into CASSHRAAEETQYF. The chain employs TRBV23-1 and TRBJ2-5; unclear D gene. TRBV23-1 qualifies as an ORF whose function is uncertain. CDR3 length equals 14 residues. The V gene lost 3 bases and the J gene lost 3 bases, with 11 bases spanning the gap.

V gene TRBV5-5 combines with J gene TRBJ2-7, with D perhaps TRBD1 (6 bases). V was cut by 3 bases and J by 5 bases, with 15 bases left in between. The V gene's germline CDR1 is SGHKS and CDR2 YYEKEE (reference sequence). The CDR3 contains 14 residues. This chain's CDR3 is CASSWVTGSHEQYF. The CDR3 DNA is TGTGCCAGCAGCTGGGTAACAGGGTCCCACGAGCAGTACTTC.

This clone has a single count. V is TRBV29-1 and J is TRBJ2-2; weak D call: TRBD2 (6 bases). Germline values: CDR1 SQVTM, CDR2 ANQGSEA. CDR3 length: 14 residues. V shed 5 bases and J shed 4 bases, with 14 bases lying between them. The CDR3 region has the DNA TGCAGCGTTCTTCCGGGACTGGGCACCGGGGAGCTGTTTTTT. Protein sequence: CSVLPGLGTGELFF.

The chain carries TRBV11-1 and TRBJ2-7, with D uncertain. Trimming took 9 bases from V and 0 from J, leaving 6 bases between them. The germline CDR1 and CDR2 sequences are SGHAT and FQDESV (reference sequence). This CDR3 spans 11 amino acids. In DNA form, the CDR3 reads TGTGCCAGAAGTCTCTCCTACGAGCAGTACTTC. It specifies CARSLSYEQYF. The full variable domain, with the rest looked up from reference TRBV11-1 and TRBJ2-7, is EAEVAQSPRYKITEKSQAVAFWCDPISGHATLYWYRQILGQGPELLVQFQDESVVDDSQLPKDRFSAERLKGVDSTLKIQPAELGDSAMYLCARSLSYEQYFGPGTRLTVT.

The chain is built from TRBV4-2 and TRBJ1-3, with D hard to call. Germline V gene data show CDR1 as LGHNA and CDR2 as YNFKEQ. V lost 2 bases to trimming and J lost 2 bases, with 4 bases between them. The CDR3 consists of 13 residues. CDR3 in DNA: TGTGCCAGCAGCCAACAAACTGGAAACACCATATATTTT. Translated: CASSQQTGNTIYF.

The chain is built from TRBV11-1 and TRBJ1-4, with D possibly matching TRBD1 (5 bases). Germline V gene sequence: CDR1 SGHAT, CDR2 FQDESV (reference sequence). V lost 4 bases to trimming and J lost 5 bases, with 8 bases between them. The CDR3 length is 13 residues. CDR3 nucleotide sequence: TGTGCCAGCAGCTCGGGACCCAATGAAAAACTGTTTTTT. This translates into CASSSGPNEKLFF.

The chain has TRBV4-1 and TRBJ1-4; D is undetermined. The CDR3 loop spans 17 amino acids. Germline assignment: CDR1 MGHRA and CDR2 YSYEKL. V gave up 0 bases and J gave up 0 bases, with 11 bases separating them. CDR3 coding DNA: TGCGCCAGCAGCCAAGATGGAAGGGCCGCAACTAATGAAAAACTGTTTTTT. It yields the protein CASSQDGRAATNEKLFF.

V and J are TRBV10-3 and TRBJ2-7; 8 nucleotides align to TRBD1. Germline lookup yields CDR1 ENHRY and CDR2 SYGVKD. After removal of 4 bases from V and 0 bases from J, the junction contained 2 bases not matched to a gene. The CDR3 is made up of 14 amino acids. CDR3 bases: TGTGCCATCAGTGCCACAGGGGGCTCCTACGAGCAGTACTTC. Encoded protein: CAISATGGSYEQYF.

This chain uses TRBV5-4 with TRBJ1-1; possible D gene TRBD1, 5 bases. Germline V lookup: CDR1 SGHNT, CDR2 YYREEE (reference sequence). CDR3 length: 16 residues. V was trimmed by 4 bases and J by 0 bases, leaving 16 bases between them. The CDR3 is CASSLGGDRMNTEAFF. CDR3 DNA: TGTGCCAGCAGCCTGGGAGGGGATCGCATGAACACTGAAGCTTTCTTT.